This T cell receptor (beta chain) originates from a study of human T cells and chemical hapten exposure. Study-level background: Across samples, TCR yields varied, mostly owing to small differences in pooled library volumes.

Germline values: CDR1 MDHEN, CDR2 SYDVKM. V was shortened by 6 bases and J by 8 bases, with 14 bases between the two germline ends. The CDR3 loop spans 12 amino acids. In its sample, this clonotype was seen many times. TCRdb called the RACE reads again in MiXCR, with one record for every CDR3 protein. The profile shows under 400,000 distinct CDR3 sequences, approximately 5% of them singletons. Time point defined: pre-sensitization, week 0. Described treatment: therapeutic diphenylcyclopropenone sensitization with weekly scalp DPC. Donation of samples came from alopecia patients who were 18 to 70 years old and suitable for DPC.

Sequencing used whole blood, obtained in connection with sensitization to the hapten diphenylcyclopropenone (DPC). The receptor comes from a woman between 45 and 60 years old with alopecia areata. Some clones in this sample may be carry-over from other donors' samples. The rearrangement joins TRBV28 to TRBJ2-7, with D possibly being TRBD1 (5 bases). The CDR3 coding sequence is TGTGCCAGCAGCACCCCGACAGAAAAGCAGTACTTC. Its translation: CASSTPTEKQYF. The full variable domain, completed using reference TRBV28 and TRBJ2-7, is DVKVTQSSRYLVKRTGEKVFLECVQDMDHENMFWYRQDPGLGLRLIYFSYDVKMKEKGDIPEGYSVSREKKERFSLILESASTNQTSMYLCASSTPTEKQYFGPGTRLTVT.